The clone carrying this T cell receptor beta chain was found a few times. Its antigen remains unidentified. V lost 4 bases to trimming and J lost 11 bases, with 9 bases between them. There are 11 residues in the CDR3. The germline CDR1 and CDR2 sequences are SGHRS and YFSETQ. This entry is derived from a study of naive and memory T cell subsets. Study-wide results and caveats: Especially in CD8 cells, naive repertoires contained a few larger clonotypes, possibly CD45RA-re-expressing memory cells.

An equimolar mix of two oligonucleotides served as the beta constant-region primer for TRBC1 and TRBC2. The ligated cDNA underwent four PCR rounds using SP2 and nested alpha and beta constant-region primers. TCRdb passed the UMI-ligation and nested PCR reads through MiXCR, listing each CDR3 protein once. The sample records 150,000 or so distinct CDR3 sequences, roughly 20% being singletons. Cells stained for CD3, CD4, CD8, CD45RA and CD27 were sorted into four subsets. The sequence came from a human donor in good health. J is TRBJ2-2 and V is TRBV5-1; D is uncertain. The source material was naive CD4+ T cells from blood. The CDR3 reads CASSPGNELFF. The CDR3 nucleotides read TGCGCCAGCAGCCCCGGCAACGAGCTGTTTTTT.